The source of this TCR beta chain is a study of somatic mutations in cytotoxic T cells in rheumatoid arthritis. Whole-study findings and limits: For patients with rheumatoid arthritis, CD8+ clonality went up with age, while healthy controls showed no such change.

Profiled with immunoSEQ multiplex PCR; TCRdb holds only in-frame clones, not every one. The sample lists about 14,000 clones; 77% were seen once. The V gene lost 7 bases and the J gene lost 0 bases, with 13 bases spanning the gap. Germline V gives CDR1 MNHEY, CDR2 SVGAGI. CDR3 length: 14 amino acids. Points on this clone: Its antigen is as yet unknown.

This chain uses TRBV6-5 with TRBJ2-7, with D perhaps matching TRBD1 or TRBD2 (5 bases each). The sequenced sample consisted of CD8+ T cells sorted from blood. The origin of this receptor is an adult with rheumatoid arthritis. CDR3 sequence reads: CASKDAGASYEQYF. The CDR3 DNA sequence: TGTGCCAGCAAGGACGCCGGGGCCTCCTACGAGCAGTACTTC.